This T cell receptor beta chain was sequenced for a study of blood T cell repertoires in COVID-19. Study-wide background: The study drew acute and convalescent COVID-19 samples from the United States, Italy and Spain. From T cells, B-cell-depleted T cells, or PBMCs came the material, which was cDNA or gDNA.

Notes on this clone: Different DNA sequences within this sample yield the same CDR3.

This CDR3 is 15 amino acids long. The germline V gene encodes CDR1 SGHTA and CDR2 FQGNSA. V lost 5 bases and J lost 0; bases outside the gene matches: 3. In the authors' workflow: Reference gene primer amplification gave estimated nucleated cell counts. Sequenced by immunoSEQ multiplex PCR; TCRdb stores in-frame clones only, minus some. V, J and clone size reflect that table, while D and trimming were determined from the DNA. The table lists over 120,000 clones, 85% of them singletons, with roughly 2.6% in the top ten. This receptor was taken from a human donor with acute or convalescent COVID-19. The donor label of this sample is uncertain. Input material: peripheral blood. V gene TRBV7-2 combines with J gene TRBJ1-4, with 7 bases fitting TRBD1. CDR3 nucleotides: TGTGCCAGCAGCCGCCAGGGGGCAACTAATGAAAAACTGTTTTTT. As protein: CASSRQGATNEKLFF.